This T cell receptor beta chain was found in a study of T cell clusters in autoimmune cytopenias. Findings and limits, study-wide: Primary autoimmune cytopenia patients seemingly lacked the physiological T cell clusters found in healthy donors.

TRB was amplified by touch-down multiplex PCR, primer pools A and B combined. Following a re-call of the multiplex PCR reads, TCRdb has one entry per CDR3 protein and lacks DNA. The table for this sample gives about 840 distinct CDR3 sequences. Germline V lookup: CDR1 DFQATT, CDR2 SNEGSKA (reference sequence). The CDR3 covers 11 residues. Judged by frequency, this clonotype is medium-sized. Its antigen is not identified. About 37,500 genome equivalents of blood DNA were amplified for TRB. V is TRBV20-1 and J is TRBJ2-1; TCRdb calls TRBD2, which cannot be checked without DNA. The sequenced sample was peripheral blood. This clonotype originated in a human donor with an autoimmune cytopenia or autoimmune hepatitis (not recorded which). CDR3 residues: CSAHLSGSLFF.